The 20 T cell receptor beta chains presented below share a single source sample, sequenced in a study of tumor and adjacent non-tumor tissue in lung cancer. No cell sorting was done before RNA was extracted from the tissue. The normal lung tissue was taken more than 3 cm from the tumor edge. A modified ARM-PCR protocol with three rounds of nested PCR amplified TCRbeta. TCRdb used MiXCR to reprocess the multiplex PCR reads, holding one entry per CDR3 protein. The table records some 100,000 distinct CDR3 sequences, roughly two thirds of them present only once. Material: distant non-tumor lung tissue. The source of these receptors is a man aged 25 to 40 with non-small cell lung cancer.

The chain uses TRBV5-5 and TRBJ1-1; D ambiguous. This CDR3 region has 15 residues. Germline lookup yields CDR1 SGHKS and CDR2 YYEKEE (reference sequence). V was pared by 5 bases and J by 12 bases, with 26 bases between. CDR3 DNA sequence: TGTGCCAGCAGTCTGGGAGGATTTGAACTCACCGAACCTTTCTTT. This sequence encodes CASSLGGFELTEPFF.

This clonotype was seen many times. The chain is built from TRBV11-3 and TRBJ2-7; 7 nucleotides line up with TRBD2. The CDR3 covers 15 residues. CDR1 is SGHNT, CDR2 YENEEA, per germline. V was pared by 1 base and J by 2 bases, with 5 bases of the junction left unmatched. The CDR3 DNA reads TGTGCCAGCAGCTTAGGATGGGCGGGAGCCTACGAGCAGTACTTC. Translated, it gives CASSLGWAGAYEQYF. Complete variable domain (other parts from reference TRBV11-3 and TRBJ2-7): EAGVVQSPRYKIIEKKQPVAFWCNPISGHNTLYWYLQNLGQGPELLIRYENEEAVDDSQLPKDRFSAERLKGVDSTLKIQPAELGDSAVYLCASSLGWAGAYEQYFGPGTRLTVT.

This chain links TRBV11-2 with TRBJ2-5, with a weak D call TRBD2 (5 bases). The CDR3 covers 15 residues. Trimming shortened V by 1 base and J by 5 bases, and 14 bases separated the two germline ends. Germline assignment: CDR1 SGHAT and CDR2 FQNNGV. CDR3 nucleotide sequence: TGTGCCAGCAGCTTAGGAGGGTTGGCCCATGAGACCCAGTACTTC. This sequence encodes CASSLGGLAHETQYF.

A word on this clonotype: One end of the junction fails to match germline, which may point to a read error. The chain couples TRBV11-2 to TRBJ2-3; 8 bases line up with TRBD2. Germline assignment: CDR1 SGHAT and CDR2 FQNNGV. The CDR3 extends over 21 amino acids. The CDR3 spells CASSLGGDPSGRLEGTDTQYF. CDR3 nucleotides: TGTGCCAGCAGCTTAGGAGGGGACCCCAGCGGGAGATTGGAGGGCACAGATACGCAATATTTT.

The chain couples TRBV20-1 to TRBJ2-7; a weak D match, TRBD1 (6 bases). V was shortened by 3 bases and J by 12 bases, with 12 bases between the two germline ends. This CDR3 comprises 10 residues. Germline lookup yields CDR1 DFQATT and CDR2 SNEGSKA (reference sequence). This chain's CDR3 is CSASQQGLYF. The CDR3 DNA sequence: TGCAGTGCTAGTCAACAGGGATTGTACTTC.

This clonotype was found many times. The chain uses TRBV6-5 and TRBJ2-7; perhaps TRBD2 as D (5 bases). The CDR3 is 13 residues long. In germline, CDR1 is MNHEY, CDR2 SVGAGI. V was cut by 10 bases and J by 4 bases, with 17 bases left in between. In DNA form, the CDR3 reads TGTGCCACCCCCTTTGAGGACTTGTACGAGCAGTACTTC. This codes for CATPFEDLYEQYF.

With regard to this clonotype: Germline is not matched at one junction end, which may reflect a read error. The chain links TRBV11-2 to TRBJ2-7; possible D gene TRBD2, 5 bases. The CDR3 sequence is 15 residues long. CDR1 SGHAT and CDR2 FQNNGV come from the germline V gene. The CDR3 DNA follows: TGTGCCAACAATAGGGATTATGGGAGCAACTACCAGCAGTACTTC. This gives the protein CANNRDYGSNYQQYF.

As concerns this clonotype: At one end, the junction sequence differs from germline, possibly due to a read error. This sequence joins TRBV29-1 and TRBJ2-2; 7 positions agree with TRBD1. CDR1 SQVTM and CDR2 ANQGSEA come from the germline V gene. This CDR3 comprises 15 residues. The CDR3 DNA sequence: TGCAACGTTGAGGGGGCGTATTTGAACACCGGGGAGCTGTTTTTT. Its translation is CNVEGAYLNTGELFF.

This clonotype was seen a handful of times. V and J are TRBV4-1 and TRBJ2-3, with TRBD2 identical over 15 bases. The CDR3 is made up of 18 amino acids. After removal of 1 base from V and 11 bases from J, the junction contained 13 bases not matched to a gene. Germline CDR1 MGHRA, CDR2 YSYEKL. The CDR3 spells CASSQAPPGLAGGNMQYF. The CDR3 coding sequence is TGCGCCAGCAGCCAAGCCCCCCCGGGACTAGCGGGGGGTAATATGCAGTATTTT.

With respect to this clonotype: Just one base apart from a much larger clone, this may be a read error. The V gene is TRBV20-1, the J gene TRBJ2-7; 9 bases are shared with TRBD1. The CDR3 runs 15 residues. Germline assignment: CDR1 DFQATT and CDR2 SNEGSKA (reference sequence). The J segment lost 4 bases and the V segment lost 3 bases, leaving 10 bases of the junction unmatched. The CDR3 region is CSASGTGSYLYEQYF. The CDR3 region has the DNA TGCAGTGCTAGCGGGACAGGGAGTTATCTTTACGAGCAGTACTTC.

A word on this clonotype: Sequence at one end of the junction differs from germline and may be a read error. The chain combines TRBV6-1 with TRBJ1-6; no definite D call. CDR3 size: 16 residues. The germline gives CDR1 MNHNS, CDR2 SASEGT. The CDR3 nucleotides read TGTGCCAGCAATGAACAAGGAACAACTATTAATTCACCCCTCCACTTT. It specifies CASNEQGTTINSPLHF.

Concerning this clonotype: A read error is possible here, since a much larger clone lies one base away. The chain joins TRBV20-1 to TRBJ1-2; D is uncertain. This CDR3 is 16 amino acids long. CDR1 is DFQATT and CDR2 is SNEGSKA in the germline V gene (reference sequence). CDR3 residues: CSTRDTRREGGYGYTF. As DNA, the CDR3 is TGCAGTACTAGAGATACGCGACGAGAGGGCGGCTATGGCTACACCTTC.

This clonotype was detected only a few times. The chain joins TRBV6-2 or TRBV6-3 to TRBJ2-3; D is perhaps TRBD1 (6 bases). CDR3 length: 17 residues. Germline CDR1 reads MNHEY; CDR2 reads SVGEGT. Between the trimmed V and J ends, which lost 4 bases and 6 bases, there was a span of 23 bases. The CDR3 loop is CASSSLPDRLGSDTQYF. DNA of the CDR3: TGTGCCAGCAGTTCCCTCCCCGACAGGTTAGGGTCGGATACGCAGTATTTT.

The rearrangement joins TRBV6-6 to TRBJ1-2, with a weak D call TRBD1 (6 bases). Looked up from germline, CDR1 is MNHNY and CDR2 is SVGAGI (reference sequence). The V and J ends lost 9 bases and 2 bases respectively, with 10 bases between them. The length of the CDR3 is 12 residues. The DNA for the CDR3 is TGTGCCAGGGACACAGGGAACTATGGCTACACCTTC. Protein sequence: CARDTGNYGYTF.

This clonotype was seen a single time. This chain links TRBV29-1 with TRBJ2-2, with 9 bases aligning to TRBD2. The J segment lost 8 bases and the V segment lost 6 bases, leaving 10 bases of the junction unmatched. Germline CDR1 SQVTM, CDR2 ANQGSEA. The CDR3 runs to 14 residues. The CDR3, as DNA: TGCAGCGTCGGACAAGCGGGAGGCACAGGGGAGCTGTTTTTT. It specifies CSVGQAGGTGELFF.

The V call is TRBV11-2, the J call TRBJ2-7, with 15 bases identical to TRBD2. CDR3 size: 17 residues. Germline trimming cut 7 bases from V and 2 bases from J; bases unmatched to any gene: 9. Germline V gene data show CDR1 as SGHAT and CDR2 as FQNNGV. CDR3 amino acids: CASNQGGLAGGAYEQYF. The DNA for the CDR3 is TGTGCCAGCAACCAAGGGGGACTAGCGGGAGGAGCCTACGAGCAGTACTTC. The variable domain in full, with the rest retrieved from reference TRBV11-2 and TRBJ2-7, is EAGVAQSPRYKIIEKRQSVAFWCNPISGHATLYWYQQILGQGPKLLIQFQNNGVVDDSQLPKDRFSAERLKGVDSTLKIQPAKLEDSAVYLCASNQGGLAGGAYEQYFGPGTRLTVT.

Comment on this clonotype: One junction end does not reproduce the germline sequence, and a read error may be involved. CDR3 in amino acids: CVSSLLATTWDDGYTF. For the CDR3, the DNA is TGTGTCAGCAGCCTCCTAGCGACAACGTGGGATGATGGCTACACCTTC. V usage is TRBV11-1 and J usage is TRBJ1-2; D gene ambiguous. This CDR3 region has 16 residues. The germline CDR1 and CDR2 sequences are SGHAT and FQDESV (reference sequence). Together with reference TRBV11-1 and TRBJ1-2, the CDR3 gives the full variable domain: EAEVAQSPRYKITEKSQAVAFWCDPISGHATLYWYRQILGQGPELLVQFQDESVVDDSQLPKDRFSAERLKGVDSTLKIQPAELGDSAMYLCVSSLLATTWDDGYTFGSGTRLTVV.

As regards this clonotype: Lacking the conserved final phenylalanine or tryptophan, this CDR3 likely reflects a read error. CDR3 sequence (DNA): TGCAATGCTAGAGAGGGGGTCGGGGCTTTCTTA. Its translation is CNAREGVGAFL. The chain has TRBV20-1 and TRBJ1-1; D might be TRBD1 (6 bases). Germline CDR1 DFQATT, CDR2 SNEGSKA (reference sequence). The CDR3 is made up of 11 amino acids.

Notes on this clonotype: A single base separates this from a much larger clone, so it may be a read error. The CDR3 end shows no conserved phenylalanine or tryptophan, and so a read error is likely. V and J are TRBV12-3 or TRBV12-4 and TRBJ1-6; 10 positions match TRBD1. There are 14 residues in the CDR3. Germline trimming cut 5 bases from V and 9 bases from J; bases unmatched to any gene: 4. CDR3: CASSPGTGASPLHY. The CDR3 DNA is TGTGCCAGCAGTCCCGGGACAGGGGCTTCACCCCTCCACTAT.

Remarks on this clonotype: At one of its ends the junction is not consistent with the germline gene, which may arise from a read error. The chain employs TRBV28 and TRBJ2-7; D not certain. Germline loops: CDR1 MDHEN, CDR2 SYDVKM. The CDR3 sequence is 16 residues long. CDR3: CANSLSGVSGSYEQYF. CDR3 coding DNA: TGTGCCAACAGTTTATCCGGAGTATCGGGTTCCTACGAGCAGTACTTC.